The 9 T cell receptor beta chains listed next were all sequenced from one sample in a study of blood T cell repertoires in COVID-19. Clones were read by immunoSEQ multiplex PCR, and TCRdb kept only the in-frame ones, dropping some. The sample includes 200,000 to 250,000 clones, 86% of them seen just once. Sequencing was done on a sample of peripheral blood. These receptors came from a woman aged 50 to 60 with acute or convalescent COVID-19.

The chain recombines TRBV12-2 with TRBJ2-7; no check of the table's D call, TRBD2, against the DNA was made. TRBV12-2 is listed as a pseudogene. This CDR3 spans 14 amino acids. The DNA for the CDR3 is TGTGCAAGTCGCTTTTGCAGAAGACTCTACGAGCAGTACTTC. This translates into CASRFCRRLYEQYF.

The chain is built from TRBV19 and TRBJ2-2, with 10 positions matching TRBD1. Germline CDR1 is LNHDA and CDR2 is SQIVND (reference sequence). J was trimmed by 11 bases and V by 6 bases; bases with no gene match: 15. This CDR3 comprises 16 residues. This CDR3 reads CASRAAGGQGLRELFF. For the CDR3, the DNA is TGTGCCAGTAGAGCTGCGGGGGGACAGGGGCTTCGTGAGCTGTTTTTT.

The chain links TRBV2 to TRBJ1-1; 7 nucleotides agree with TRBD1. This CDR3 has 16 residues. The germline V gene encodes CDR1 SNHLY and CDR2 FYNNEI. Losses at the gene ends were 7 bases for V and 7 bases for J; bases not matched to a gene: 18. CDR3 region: CASKRGQISSGLEAFF. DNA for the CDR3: TGTGCCAGCAAAAGGGGACAGATATCTTCGGGACTTGAAGCTTTCTTT. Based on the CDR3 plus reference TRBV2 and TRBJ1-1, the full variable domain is EPEVTQTPSHQVTQMGQEVILRCVPISNHLYFYWYRQILGQKVEFLVSFYNNEISEKSEIFDDQFSVERPDGSNFTLKIRSTKLEDSAMYFCASKRGQISSGLEAFFGQGTRLTVV.

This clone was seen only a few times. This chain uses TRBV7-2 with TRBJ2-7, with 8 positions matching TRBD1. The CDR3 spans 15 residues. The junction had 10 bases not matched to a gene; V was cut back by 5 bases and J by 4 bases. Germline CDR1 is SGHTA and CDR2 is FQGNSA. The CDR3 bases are TGTGCCAGCAGCCCGTCCCGGGACAGGATATACGAGCAGTACTTC. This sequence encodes CASSPSRDRIYEQYF.

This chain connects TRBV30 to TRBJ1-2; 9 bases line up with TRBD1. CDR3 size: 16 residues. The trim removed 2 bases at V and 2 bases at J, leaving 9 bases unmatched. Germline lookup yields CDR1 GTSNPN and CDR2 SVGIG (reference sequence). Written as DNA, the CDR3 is TGTGCCTGGAGTAACCACCGGACAGGGGAGAACTATGGCTACACCTTC. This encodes CAWSNHRTGENYGYTF.

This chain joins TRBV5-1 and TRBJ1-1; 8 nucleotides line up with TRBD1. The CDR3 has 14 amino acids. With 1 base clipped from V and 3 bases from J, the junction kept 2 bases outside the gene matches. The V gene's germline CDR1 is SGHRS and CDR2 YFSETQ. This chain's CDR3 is CASSLTGGDTEAFF. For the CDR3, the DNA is TGCGCCAGCAGCTTGACAGGGGGAGACACTGAAGCTTTCTTT.

The CDR3 loop reads CASSIAAGREAFF. The CDR3 DNA is TGTGCCAGTAGTATAGCGGCAGGGCGTGAAGCTTTCTTT. This sequence joins TRBV19 and TRBJ1-1; tentatively, D is TRBD1 (5 bases). V shed 1 base and J shed 7 bases, with 10 bases lying between them. The CDR3 is made up of 13 amino acids. CDR1 and CDR2 from the germline V gene are LNHDA and SQIVND (reference sequence). The entire variable domain, with the rest obtained from reference TRBV19 and TRBJ1-1, is as follows: DGGITQSPKYLFRKEGQNVTLSCEQNLNHDAMYWYRQDPGQGLRLIYYSQIVNDFQKGDIAEGYSVSREKKESFPLTVTSAQKNPTAFYLCASSIAAGREAFFGQGTRLTVV.

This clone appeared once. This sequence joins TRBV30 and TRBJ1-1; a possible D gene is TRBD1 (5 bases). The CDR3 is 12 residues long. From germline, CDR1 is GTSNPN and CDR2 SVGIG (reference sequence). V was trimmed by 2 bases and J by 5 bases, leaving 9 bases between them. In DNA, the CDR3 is TGTGCCTGGAGTCTTCAGGGTACTGAAGCTTTCTTT. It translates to CAWSLQGTEAFF.

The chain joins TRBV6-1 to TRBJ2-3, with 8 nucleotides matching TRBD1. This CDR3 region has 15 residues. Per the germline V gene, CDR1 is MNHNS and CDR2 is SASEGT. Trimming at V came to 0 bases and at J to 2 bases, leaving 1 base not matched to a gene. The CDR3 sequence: CASSEAQGATDTQYF. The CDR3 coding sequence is TGTGCCAGCAGTGAAGCGCAGGGGGCCACAGATACGCAGTATTTT.